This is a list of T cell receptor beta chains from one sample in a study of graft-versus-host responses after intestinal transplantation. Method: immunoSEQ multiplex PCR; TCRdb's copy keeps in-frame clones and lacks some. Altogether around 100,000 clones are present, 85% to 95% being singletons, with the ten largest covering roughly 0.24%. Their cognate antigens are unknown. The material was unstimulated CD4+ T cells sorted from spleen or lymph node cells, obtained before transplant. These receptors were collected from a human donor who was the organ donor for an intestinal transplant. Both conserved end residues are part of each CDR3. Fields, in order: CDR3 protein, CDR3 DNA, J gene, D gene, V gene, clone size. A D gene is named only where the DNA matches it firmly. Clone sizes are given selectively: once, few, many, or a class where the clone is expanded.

CASSLAGPVGVNEQFF,TGTGCCAGCAGCTTAGCCGGGCCCGTCGGCGTCAATGAGCAGTTCTTC,TRBJ2-1,.,TRBV7-2,.
CASSLWVGLPGEQYF,TGTGCCAGCAGCTTATGGGTGGGGTTACCGGGCGAGCAGTACTTC,TRBJ2-7,.,TRBV7-9,.
CASSQDTSGRLYEQYF,TGCGCCAGCAGCCAAGATACTAGCGGGAGACTCTACGAGCAGTACTTC,TRBJ2-7,TRBD2,TRBV4-3,once
CASSLASLETQYF,TGTGCCAGCAGCTTAGCTTCGCTGGAGACCCAGTACTTC,TRBJ2-5,.,TRBV7-6,.
CASSQGFRSTNEKLFF,TGTGCCAGTAGTCAGGGGTTCCGATCAACTAATGAAAAACTGTTTTTT,TRBJ1-4,.,TRBV19,.
CASSRQGGYTF,TGTGCCAGCAGTAGACAGGGTGGCTACACCTTC,TRBJ1-2,TRBD1,TRBV2,.
CAISEGERQPQHF,TGTGCCATCAGTGAGGGGGAACGGCAGCCCCAGCATTTT,TRBJ1-5,.,TRBV10-3,.
CASSLGLPGQGYEQYF,TGCGCCAGCAGCTTGGGCTTACCGGGACAGGGCTACGAGCAGTACTTC,TRBJ2-7,TRBD1,TRBV5-1,.
CASSLAGPLEKLFF,TGTGCCAGCAGCTTAGCGGGTCCCTTGGAGAAACTGTTTTTT,TRBJ1-4,.,TRBV7-9,.
CASSLLPTYEQYF,TGCGCCAGCAGCTTGTTGCCTACCTACGAGCAGTACTTC,TRBJ2-7,.,TRBV5-1,.
CASRTPGGSYEQYF,TGTGCCAGCAGGACTCCCGGGGGATCCTACGAGCAGTACTTC,TRBJ2-7,.,TRBV5-6,.
CASSIKKRDGTSGRYSTDTQYF,TGTGCCAGTAGTATTAAAAAAAGGGACGGGACTAGCGGCCGATATAGCACAGATACGCAGTATTTT,TRBJ2-3,TRBD2,TRBV19,.
CASSDRGNQPQHF,TGTGCCAGCAGTGACAGGGGCAATCAGCCCCAGCATTTT,TRBJ1-5,.,TRBV6-4,once
CASSLLHNNEKLFF,TGTGCCAGCAGTTTACTCCACAATAATGAAAAACTGTTTTTT,TRBJ1-4,.,TRBV28,.
CASRAGGGGTEAFF,TGCGCCAGCAGAGCAGGGGGCGGGGGCACTGAAGCTTTCTTT,TRBJ1-1,TRBD1,TRBV4-3,.
CAWGQGETQYF,TGTGCCTGGGGACAGGGAGAGACCCAGTACTTC,TRBJ2-5,TRBD1,TRBV30,.